One and the same sample provided the 15 T cell receptor beta chains below, sequenced in a study of radiotherapy plus CTLA-4 blockade in lung cancer. Profiling relied on immunoSEQ multiplex PCR, and the TCRdb table lists in-frame clones only, not all of them. The repertoire holds roughly 86,000 clones, 75% to 90% seen once, with just over 0.8% in the top ten. The input for sequencing was peripheral blood, taken from a patient treated with radiotherapy plus ipilimumab. The receptors derive from a human donor with non-small cell lung cancer who had stable disease on radiotherapy plus ipilimumab.

In this sample, this clone turned up a few times. V gene TRBV13 combines with J gene TRBJ2-7, with 9 nucleotides matching TRBD1. This CDR3 comprises 16 residues. Trimming removed 6 bases from V and 0 bases from J; junction bases left unmatched: 9. Germline lookup yields CDR1 PRHDT and CDR2 FYEKMQ (reference sequence). CDR3 sequence: CASSSPGQGYSYEQYF. The CDR3 nucleotides read TGTGCCAGCAGTTCGCCGGGACAGGGCTACTCCTACGAGCAGTACTTC.

This clone occurred once. The V gene is TRBV7-9, the J gene TRBJ2-3; perhaps TRBD1 as D (6 bases). V was cut by 5 bases and J by 2 bases, with 11 bases left in between. Germline assignment: CDR1 SEHNR and CDR2 FQNEAQ (reference sequence). The CDR3 runs 14 residues. DNA of the CDR3: TGTGCCAGCAGCACCCGGACAGTCACAGATACGCAGTATTTT. Amino acids: CASSTRTVTDTQYF.

This clone has only a few counts. V is TRBV6-5 and J is TRBJ2-2; D uncertain. Germline loops: CDR1 MNHEY, CDR2 SVGAGI. Trimming pared 5 bases from V and 7 bases from J, leaving 14 bases between. The CDR3 covers 14 residues. In DNA, the CDR3 is TGTGCCAGCAGTCCACGACGGGTCTACGGGGAGCTGTTTTTT. It encodes CASSPRRVYGELFF.

The chain carries TRBV5-4 and TRBJ2-1; 9 nucleotides match TRBD2. Germline CDR1 is SGHNT and CDR2 is YYREEE (reference sequence). This CDR3 is built from 15 residues. J gave up 0 bases and V 6 bases, and 4 bases lay outside the gene matches. The CDR3 sequence: CASTAGGGSYNEQFF. CDR3 bases: TGTGCCAGCACCGCGGGGGGGGGCTCCTACAATGAGCAGTTCTTC.

Notes on this clone: Distinct nucleotide sequences in the sample also encode this CDR3. J is TRBJ1-1 and V is TRBV7-9; D remains ambiguous. The CDR3 is 14 amino acids. Germline CDR1 reads SEHNR; CDR2 reads FQNEAQ (reference sequence). The ends were cut back, 0 bases at V and 1 base at J, with 6 bases in the middle. CDR3 sequence reads: CASSLAQGNTEAFF. DNA of the CDR3: TGTGCCAGCAGCTTAGCGCAAGGGAACACTGAAGCTTTCTTT. The variable domain in full, with the rest retrieved from reference TRBV7-9 and TRBJ1-1, is DTGVSQNPRHKITKRGQNVTFRCDPISEHNRLYWYRQTLGQGPEFLTYFQNEAQLEKSRLLSDRFSAERPKGSFSTLEIQRTEQGDSAMYLCASSLAQGNTEAFFGQGTRLTVV.

The rearrangement uses TRBV6-5 and TRBJ2-1; a weak D match, TRBD2 (6 bases). Germline V gene lookup returns CDR1 MNHEY and CDR2 SVGAGI. V was cut by 2 bases and J by 6 bases, with 17 bases left in between. The CDR3 runs 16 residues. The CDR3 DNA sequence: TGTGCCAGCAGTTACCGATGGACTACCCCCCGCAATGAGCAGTTCTTC. Residues: CASSYRWTTPRNEQFF.

This chain links TRBV10-3 with TRBJ2-1; D gene uncertain. Trimming cost V 4 bases and J 7 bases, with 5 bases left between them. This CDR3 is 11 amino acids long. Germline V gene lookup returns CDR1 ENHRY and CDR2 SYGVKD. The CDR3 DNA reads as TGTGCCATCAGTGGTAGAAATGAGCAGTTCTTC. It is translated as CAISGRNEQFF.

The rearrangement links TRBV7-9 to TRBJ2-3; the D gene is possibly TRBD2 (5 bases). The germline V and J ends were trimmed by 5 bases and 2 bases, with 11 bases remaining between them. The length of the CDR3 is 14 residues. CDR1 is SEHNR and CDR2 is FQNEAQ in the germline V gene (reference sequence). The CDR3 protein is CASSPGLLTDTQYF. The DNA for the CDR3 is TGTGCCAGCAGCCCGGGATTGCTCACAGATACGCAGTATTTT.

A few counts support this clone. J is TRBJ2-1 and V is TRBV10-3; D may correspond to TRBD1 or TRBD2 (7 bases each). Germline assignment: CDR1 ENHRY and CDR2 SYGVKD. The CDR3 length is 14 residues. Trimming left V 7 bases short and J 1 base short, with 11 bases between. The CDR3 sequence: CAITQGGSYNEQFF. CDR3 sequence (DNA): TGTGCCATCACCCAGGGGGGGTCCTACAATGAGCAGTTCTTC.

This clone was observed once. The chain combines TRBV6-1 with TRBJ2-3; D possibly corresponds to TRBD2 (6 bases). This CDR3 comprises 15 residues. Germline-derived CDR1 and CDR2 are MNHNS and SASEGT. The ends were cut back, 4 bases at V and 3 bases at J, with 14 bases in the middle. CDR3 loop: CASSVLAPGTDTQYF. The CDR3 DNA sequence: TGTGCCAGCAGTGTCCTAGCGCCAGGGACAGATACGCAGTATTTT.

The chain carries TRBV25-1 and TRBJ2-3; possibly TRBD2 for D (6 bases). This CDR3 region has 15 residues. The germline gives CDR1 MGHDK, CDR2 SYGVNS. The ends were cut back, 5 bases at V and 5 bases at J, with 17 bases in the middle. The CDR3 sequence: CASSSSAIPGDTQYF. Here the CDR3 DNA reads TGTGCCAGCAGTTCTAGCGCAATTCCGGGAGATACGCAGTATTTT.

This sequence joins TRBV19 and TRBJ2-6; a possible D gene is TRBD1 (6 bases). The CDR3 is made up of 17 amino acids. Germline CDR1 LNHDA, CDR2 SQIVND (reference sequence). The V and J ends lost 1 base and 0 bases respectively, with 10 bases between them. The CDR3 DNA sequence: TGTGCCAGTAGTATAGGCAGGGGCCGCTCTGGGGCCAACGTCCTGACTTTC. Amino acids: CASSIGRGRSGANVLTF.

The CDR3 DNA is TGCGCCAGCAGAACCGGATACGGTAGCAATCAGCCCCAGCATTTT. This encodes CASRTGYGSNQPQHF. This chain links TRBV5-1 with TRBJ1-5, with D unclear. The germline CDR1 and CDR2 sequences are SGHRS and YFSETQ. V was cut by 5 bases and J by 0 bases, with 12 bases left in between. The length of the CDR3 is 15 residues.

The genes are TRBV6-1 and TRBJ1-2; 7 positions match TRBD1. Germline V lookup: CDR1 MNHNS, CDR2 SASEGT. Germline trimming cut 6 bases from V and 1 base from J; bases unmatched to any gene: 5. The CDR3 has 14 amino acids. For the CDR3, the DNA is TGTGCCAGCAGATTTAGACAGGGTAACTATGGCTACACCTTC. This gives the protein CASRFRQGNYGYTF.

The gene calls are TRBV7-8 and TRBJ2-2; possibly TRBD2 for D (5 bases). The V and J ends lost 1 base and 4 bases respectively, with 13 bases between them. The CDR3 extends over 16 amino acids. Germline CDR1 reads SGHVS; CDR2 reads FQNEAQ. The CDR3 region has the DNA TGTGCCAGCAGCTTAGGAGGACTTGGAGGCACCGGGGAGCTGTTTTTT. Translation gives CASSLGGLGGTGELFF.